This entry concerns a single T cell receptor beta chain. Its matching antigen is unknown. This specimen comes from a study of cytomegalovirus exposure and HLA in healthy donors. General study points: Among TCR beta chains, those listed as cytomegalovirus-associated numbered 164.

Germline V gene lookup returns CDR1 MDHEN and CDR2 SYDVKM. CDR3 size: 14 residues. V was trimmed by 2 bases and J by 2 bases, leaving 8 bases between them. PCR primers comprised 60 Vbeta and 13 Jbeta primers. Profiling relied on immunoSEQ multiplex PCR, and the TCRdb table lists in-frame clones only, not all of them. The data show 90,000 to 110,000 clones, 75% to 85% seen once. Sequenced material: PBMCs. This receptor was taken from a man aged 30 to 39 in good health and CMV-seronegative. V is TRBV28 and J is TRBJ2-3, with D perhaps TRBD1 (5 bases). Here the CDR3 DNA reads TGTGCCAGCAGTTTAAGGGGTAACACAGATACGCAGTATTTT. It specifies CASSLRGNTDTQYF.